Listed below are T cell receptor beta chains from one sample, sequenced in a study of T cell responses to AZD1222 COVID-19 vaccine. Profiling relied on immunoSEQ multiplex PCR, and the TCRdb table lists in-frame clones only, not all of them. This table has 120,000 to 150,000 clones, 80% to 85% appearing once. The sequencing used peripheral blood, collected on day 0 of MenACWY control vaccination. These receptors came from an adult in good health. CDR3s include the opening cysteine and the closing phenylalanine or tryptophan. The D gene is left open where the match is weak. A row's size may be missing; if present it is once, few, many or a size class.

d_gene | abundance | j_gene | v_gene | CDR3nt | CDR3aa
TRBD2 | NA | TRBJ2-2 | TRBV2 | TGTGCCAGCACCGGGGGGGGCGAGAACACCGGGGAGCTGTTTTTT | CASTGGGENTGELFF
NA | NA | TRBJ1-1 | TRBV20-1 | TGCAGTGCTAGTAAGCGCCTCGGGAACACTGAAGCTTTCTTT | CSASKRLGNTEAFF
NA | NA | TRBJ1-6 | TRBV5-8 | TGTGCCAGCAGCTCGGGACTCTATAATTCACCCCTCCACTTT | CASSSGLYNSPLHF
NA | NA | TRBJ2-5 | TRBV6-6 | TGTGCCAGCAAAAGGGACCCAGACCAAGAGACCCAGTACTTC | CASKRDPDQETQYF
NA | NA | TRBJ2-3 | TRBV30 | TGTGCCTGGACGCCCAGCAGGGCGGCAGATACGCAGTATTTT | CAWTPSRAADTQYF
TRBD2 | NA | TRBJ2-2 | TRBV5-4 | TGTGCCAGCAGCTGGCGGACTAGCAACACCGGGGAGCTGTTTTTT | CASSWRTSNTGELFF
TRBD1 | once | TRBJ2-3 | TRBV4-2 | TGTGCCAGCAGCCAAGAGCTGGGGTACGGGACAGGGATTGCAGATACGCAGTATTTT | CASSQELGYGTGIADTQYF
NA | NA | TRBJ1-5 | TRBV2 | TGTGCCAGCAGTGGGGGTAGCAATCAGCCCCAGCATTTT | CASSGGSNQPQHF
TRBD2 | few | TRBJ2-1 | TRBV5-1 | TGCGCCAGCAGCATACTAGCGGGGGGTGCCTCCTACAATGAGCAGTTCTTC | CASSILAGGASYNEQFF
TRBD2 | NA | TRBJ2-2 | TRBV24-1 | TGTGCCACCAGTGATCACCTAGCGGGGGCCCCCGGAGGGGAGCTGTTTTTT | CATSDHLAGAPGGELFF
NA | NA | TRBJ1-4 | TRBV4-1 | TGCGCCAGCAGCCACACTACCGGGATAGAAAAACTGTTTTTT | CASSHTTGIEKLFF
NA | NA | TRBJ2-5 | TRBV7-2 | TGTGCCAGCAGCAGCGAGACCCAGTACTTC | CASSSETQYF
TRBD1 | NA | TRBJ2-5 | TRBV3-1/TRBV3-2 | TGTGCCAGCAGCAACCCGGGACAGGGGTGGGAGACCCAGTACTTC | CASSNPGQGWETQYF
TRBD1 | NA | TRBJ1-1 | TRBV5-1 | TGCGCCAGCAGCTTTGGACAGGGAAAACGGAACACTGAAGCTTTCTTT | CASSFGQGKRNTEAFF
NA | NA | TRBJ2-5 | TRBV6-5 | TGTGCCAGCAGTCCGGGCCCAAATCGCGGGACCCAGTACTTC | CASSPGPNRGTQYF
TRBD1 | NA | TRBJ2-5 | TRBV18 | TGTGCCAGCTCACCGCAAGGACAGGGCCAAGAGACCCAGTACTTC | CASSPQGQGQETQYF
TRBD2 | few | TRBJ2-5 | TRBV4-2 | TGTGCCAGCAGCCAATGGGGCCCTAGCGGGGGGGCGAAGGAGACCCAGTACTTC | CASSQWGPSGGAKETQYF
TRBD1 | NA | TRBJ1-1 | TRBV5-4 | TGTGCCAGCCTTTCCCAGGGGGCTGGGAACACTGAAGCTTTCTTT | CASLSQGAGNTEAFF
NA | NA | TRBJ2-1 | TRBV29-1 | TGCAGCGTTGCCCCAATCCAGGGTGGTGAGCAGTTCTTC | CSVAPIQGGEQFF
NA | NA | TRBJ1-1 | TRBV6-2/TRBV6-3 | TGTGCCAGCAGTTACTCGATAGTGAACACTGAAGCTTTCTTT | CASSYSIVNTEAFF
NA | NA | TRBJ2-3 | TRBV5-5 | TGTGCCAGCAGCTTCGTCCAGGGAGCCACAGATACGCAGTATTTT | CASSFVQGATDTQYF
TRBD1 | NA | TRBJ1-2 | TRBV12-3/TRBV12-4 | TGTGCCAGCAGTTTGCAGGGGGGCCCTGGCTACACCTTC | CASSLQGGPGYTF
TRBD1 | few | TRBJ1-2 | TRBV30 | TGTGCCTGGAGCCTGAATGACAGGGTGAGAGGCTACACCTTC | CAWSLNDRVRGYTF
TRBD1 | NA | TRBJ2-2 | TRBV5-8 | TGTGCCAGCAGCCAACCTAACAGGGGGCAAGGCACCGGGGAGCTGTTTTTT | CASSQPNRGQGTGELFF
NA | NA | TRBJ2-3 | TRBV7-9 | TGTGCCAGCAGCCCCCAGGGGCGCACAGATACGCAGTATTTT | CASSPQGRTDTQYF
NA | NA | TRBJ1-5 | TRBV30 | TGTGCCTGGAGTGCCGGGGCCCTGAATCAGCCCCAGCATTTT | CAWSAGALNQPQHF
TRBD1 | NA | TRBJ2-1 | TRBV2 | TGTGCCAGCTCACGGGACAGGGGAGGCGATGAGCAGTTCTTC | CASSRDRGGDEQFF
TRBD1 | NA | TRBJ2-7 | TRBV18 | TGTGCCAGCTCAGGACAGGGGACCTACGAGCAGTACTTC | CASSGQGTYEQYF
NA | once | TRBJ2-3 | TRBV7-8 | TGTGCCAGCAGCTTCGCAGGGGCAGATACGCAGTATTTT | CASSFAGADTQYF
NA | NA | TRBJ1-5 | TRBV21-1 | TGTGCCAGCTCTCCACAGGACAGGGGCTTAGGGAATCAGCCCCAGCATTTT | CASSPQDRGLGNQPQHF
NA | NA | TRBJ1-1 | TRBV5-4 | TGTGCCAGCAGCTTGGGTGTAGTTAACACTGAAGCTTTCTTT | CASSLGVVNTEAFF
NA | NA | TRBJ2-1 | TRBV29-1 | TGCAGCGTCCAAGGGGGGCAATACAATGAGCAGTTCTTC | CSVQGGQYNEQFF
NA | few | TRBJ2-1 | TRBV7-6 | TGTGCCAGCAGCTTAGGAGTTGCCGGGAGCTCCTACAATGAGCAGTTCTTC | CASSLGVAGSSYNEQFF
TRBD2 | NA | TRBJ2-7 | TRBV24-1 | TGTGCCACCAGGAGCCGGGGGGTAGAGCAGTACTTC | CATRSRGVEQYF
NA | NA | TRBJ1-1 | TRBV7-9 | TGTGCCAGCAGCTTACATCGGGGCACTGAAGCTTTCTTT | CASSLHRGTEAFF
NA | NA | TRBJ2-2 | TRBV3-1/TRBV3-2 | TGTGCCAGCAGCCTCAGACAGCGAAACACCGGGGAGCTGTTTTTT | CASSLRQRNTGELFF
NA | NA | TRBJ2-5 | TRBV5-1 | TGCGCCAGCAGCTTGGTGTCACCACAAGAGACCCAGTACTTC | CASSLVSPQETQYF
NA | NA | TRBJ1-2 | TRBV4-1 | TGCGCCAGCAGCCAAGGTGAGGGAGTGGCCTATGGCTACACCTTC | CASSQGEGVAYGYTF
NA | NA | TRBJ1-5 | TRBV19 | TGTGCCAGTATACGGTGGGGGAGCAATCAGCCCCAGCATTTT | CASIRWGSNQPQHF
NA | NA | TRBJ1-2 | TRBV19 | TGTGCCAGTAGTATGTCAACCCCCAGAATCTATGGCTACACCTTC | CASSMSTPRIYGYTF
NA | NA | TRBJ2-7 | TRBV12-3/TRBV12-4 | TGTGCCAGCAGTTTCCAGCTTCACTACGAGCAGTACTTC | CASSFQLHYEQYF
NA | NA | TRBJ1-2 | TRBV11-2 | TGTGCCAGCAGCTTAGCAGGGGTTGCAAACTATGGCTACACCTTC | CASSLAGVANYGYTF
NA | NA | TRBJ2-2 | TRBV5-1 | TGCGCCAGCAGCTTCTCCCAGGGAAGGCACACCGGGGAGCTGTTTTTT | CASSFSQGRHTGELFF
NA | NA | TRBJ2-7 | TRBV6-5 | TGTGCCAGCATCCGGGACCACCTTGAAGAGCAGTACTTC | CASIRDHLEEQYF
NA | NA | TRBJ2-5 | TRBV4-2 | TGTGCCAGCAGCTACAGACCCGGCCAAGAGACCCAGTACTTC | CASSYRPGQETQYF
NA | NA | TRBJ1-1 | TRBV10-3 | TGTGCCATCAGTCCGAGACAGTTTATGAACACTGAAGCTTTCTTT | CAISPRQFMNTEAFF
TRBD2 | NA | TRBJ2-3 | TRBV11-2 | TGTGCCAGCAGCTTAGGCGGGGGGGCCACAGATACGCAGTATTTT | CASSLGGGATDTQYF
NA | NA | TRBJ1-1 | TRBV29-1 | TGCAGCGTTGATTATGTCAGGAACACTGAAGCTTTCTTT | CSVDYVRNTEAFF
NA | few | TRBJ2-4 | TRBV3-1/TRBV3-2 | TGTGCCAGCAGCTCGACTAGTGGAGCCAAAAACATTCAGTACTTC | CASSSTSGAKNIQYF
NA | NA | TRBJ1-2 | TRBV29-1 | TGCAGCACCTCTCCAGCCGGGGGTAACTATGGCTACACCTTC | CSTSPAGGNYGYTF
NA | NA | TRBJ2-2 | TRBV5-4 | TGTGCCAGCAGCTTGGGACAGGGAGGGAGCACCGGGGAGCTGTTTTTT | CASSLGQGGSTGELFF
NA | NA | TRBJ1-3 | TRBV7-9 | TGTGCCAGCAGCCCCGCAGGGGCAGCTGGAAACACCATATATTTT | CASSPAGAAGNTIYF
TRBD1 | NA | TRBJ1-3 | TRBV28 | TGTGCCAGCAGACAGGGGGCCTTACTCTCTGGAAACACCATATATTTT | CASRQGALLSGNTIYF